What follows is one T cell receptor (beta chain) and its context. Its recognized antigen is unknown. The input lacks base qualities; no much larger clone sits a single base away. For CDR1 and CDR2, the germline V gene lists MGHRA and YSYEKL. The CDR3 starts with the cysteine, ends with the phenylalanine, and has 14 residues. Only the CDR3 portion is preserved as DNA: 42 bases, with reading frame beginning at the first base. For this chain, trimming is 4 bases at the V end and 8 bases at the J end, and the number of junction bases without a gene match is 5. The immunoSEQ Assay, a bias-controlled multiplex PCR, was used to amplify TCRbeta CDR3 regions from genomic DNA. The study's own analysis went as follows. Within the assay, amplification of reference gene primers was used to estimate how many nucleated cells each sample contained. To quantify the absolute abundance of each unique TCRbeta CDR3 rearrangement, sequence reads were collapsed and filtered. For each sample, productive Simpson clonality was calculated as the square root of Simpson's diversity index over productive rearrangements. TCRdb retrieved this table from immuneACCESS and kept in-frame rearrangements only. Not all clones are present; in checked studies, unresolved V genes account for under half, and no reason is known for the remainder. The V and J calls and clone size come from that table; D and trimming were worked out from the DNA. The sample has over 150,000 clones on record, about 80% of them singletons. Of the sample, approximately 7.2% falls within the top ten clones.

The collaborating institutions used their own protocols to collect whole blood in K2EDTA tubes. Collaborator samples were shipped for TCRbeta analysis as frozen whole blood, isolated PBMCs, or DNA extracted from either sample type. The sample is drawn from a study of blood T cell repertoires in COVID-19 (dated by TCRdb to between 2020 and 2021). In terms of the full investigation: The collaborator samples originated in the United States, Italy and Spain and spanned the acute and convalescent phases of COVID-19. The prospective study material was composed of cDNA or gDNA derived from T cells, B-cell-depleted T cells, or PBMCs. Deeply sampled blood TCRbeta repertoires from subjects exposed to, actively infected with, or recovered from COVID-19 were included in the dataset. Where HLA class I and class II types were available, the types were taken from metadata supplied by the sample provider, not from assay-based typing. Sample metadata almost always included a de-identified subject ID, COVID-19 status, age in years and sex. The repertoires were made available in a free public database intended to serve as a resource for research on the immune response to SARS-CoV-2. The samples were drawn from two sources: the first 160 participants of the ongoing ImmuneRACE study, and 1,200 or so subjects contributed by 6 global collaborators.

The study at large found these results: How much clinical and demographic metadata was included differed by source and by participant, and the metadata was provided uncurated.

The sequence joins TRBV4-1 to TRBJ1-6; TRBD1 lines up with 7 middle nucleotides. Sequencing used peripheral blood. The source of this sequence is a human donor with acute or convalescent COVID-19. The donor label of this sample is uncertain. The DNA reads as follows: TGCGCCAGCAGCCGCGGACAGGCGGATTCACCCCTCCACTTT. The resulting protein is CASSRGQADSPLHF.